This T cell receptor (beta chain) was sequenced during a study of blood T cell repertoires in COVID-19. In the study overall: The study drew acute and convalescent COVID-19 samples from the United States, Italy and Spain. The analysed material was cDNA or gDNA that came from T cells, B-cell-depleted T cells, or PBMCs.

Participant-given clinical history determined each cohort assignment. Study processing details: Amplifying reference gene primers gave estimates of nucleated cell counts. This table comes from immunoSEQ multiplex PCR, and its TCRdb copy is limited to in-frame clones, with some not included. The DNA gave D and trimming, while V, J and clone size come from that table. The table includes 160,000 or so clones, about 90% detected once. This CDR3 has 16 residues. V was cut by 5 bases and J by 5 bases, with 21 bases left in between. Germline CDR1 is SGHVS and CDR2 is FQNEAQ. The sequenced sample was PBMCs or T cells enriched from blood (not recorded which). The V call is TRBV7-8, the J call TRBJ1-2; D gene unclear. This TCR came from a human donor with acute COVID-19. The donor label of this sample is uncertain. Here the CDR3 DNA reads TGTGCCAGCAGCAAACGTCGGCAGGCGAGTGGGTATGGCTACACCTTC. This sequence encodes CASSKRRQASGYGYTF. Combining the CDR3 with reference TRBV7-8 and TRBJ1-2 gives the whole variable domain GAGVSQSPRYKVAKRGQDVALRCDPISGHVSLFWYQQALGQGPEFLTYFQNEAQLDKSGLPSDRFFAERPEGSVSTLKIQRTQQEDSAVYLCASSKRRQASGYGYTFGSGTRLTVV.